This TCR beta chain comes out of a study of T cells in Graves' hyperthyroidism and ophthalmopathy. Germline V gene lookup returns CDR1 SNHLY and CDR2 FYNNEI. The CDR3 spans 13 residues. V was trimmed by 8 bases and J by 3 bases, leaving 11 bases between them. At least ten counts were recorded for this clonotype. The target antigen is unknown. When ophthalmopathy did not progress within 18 months, Graves' hyperthyroidism was considered stable. Participants, patients aged 18 to 65, had newly diagnosed hyperthyroidism with a duration under 2 months. Amplification of TCR beta CDR3 regions used RNA as the template. A first-round RT-PCR of the TCR CDR3 used the HTBI primer set. TCRdb re-called the multiplex PCR reads with MiXCR, one entry per CDR3 protein. Altogether around 400,000 distinct CDR3 sequences are present, roughly 13% being singletons, with the ten largest covering around a tenth. General study findings and limits: Appearing also in blood were most of the thyroid clonotypes expanded above 0.001.

This TCR was recovered from a woman between 18 and 29 years old with Graves' hyperthyroidism. Sequencing was done on a sample of blood. The gene calls are TRBV2 and TRBJ1-5; D gene ambiguous. This chain's CDR3 is CASQGLYNQPQHF. DNA of the CDR3: TGTGCCAGCCAAGGACTCTACAATCAGCCCCAGCATTTT.